This TCR beta chain was captured in a study of T-cell memory formation after mild COVID-19. The CDR3 has 16 amino acids. The V and J ends lost 3 bases and 6 bases, in that order; junction bases with no gene match: 8. Germline-derived CDR1 and CDR2 are MNHNS and SASEGT. Details on this clonotype: The antigen remains unidentified.

Sample barcodes and UMIs were carried by the TCR alpha and TCR beta cDNA libraries that 5'RACE generated with constant-segment primers. From the 5' RACE reads, TCRdb called clonotypes with MiXCR, one entry per CDR3 protein. There are 350,000 to 400,000 distinct CDR3 sequences in the sample; more than 20% occur only once, and roughly an eighth lies in the top ten. General study findings and limits: The authors left the SARS-CoV-2 specificity of second-wave clones peaking on day 37 unconfirmed.

This clonotype was sampled from an adult woman who had mild COVID-19 (a few samples of this study predate the infection). Cell type and time point are not known. The rearrangement joins TRBV6-1 to TRBJ2-5; 12 bases fit TRBD2. The sample taken for sequencing was PBMCs or a T cell subset sorted from them (not recorded which). The CDR3 DNA reads as TGTGCCAGCAGTGATCCTAGACTAGCGGGGGATAAGACCCAGTACTTC. It translates to CASSDPRLAGDKTQYF.